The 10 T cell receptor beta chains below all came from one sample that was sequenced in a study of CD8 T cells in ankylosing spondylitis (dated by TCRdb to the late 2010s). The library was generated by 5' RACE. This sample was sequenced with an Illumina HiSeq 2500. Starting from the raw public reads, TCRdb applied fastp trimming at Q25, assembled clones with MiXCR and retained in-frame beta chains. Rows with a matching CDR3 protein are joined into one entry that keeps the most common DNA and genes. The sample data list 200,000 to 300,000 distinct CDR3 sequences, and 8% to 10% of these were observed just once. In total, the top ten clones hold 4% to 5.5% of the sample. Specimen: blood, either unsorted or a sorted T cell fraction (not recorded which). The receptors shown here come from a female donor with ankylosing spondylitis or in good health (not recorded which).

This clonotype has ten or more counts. CDR3 bases: TGCAGCCCGAACGGGGGGCAGCGGGAGAATCGAGAGACCCAGTACTTC. This gives the protein CSPNGGQRENRETQYF. The chain joins TRBV20-1 to TRBJ2-5, with 8 bases fitting TRBD2. The germline V gene has CDR1 DFQATT and CDR2 SNEGSKA (reference sequence). The CDR3 has 16 residues.

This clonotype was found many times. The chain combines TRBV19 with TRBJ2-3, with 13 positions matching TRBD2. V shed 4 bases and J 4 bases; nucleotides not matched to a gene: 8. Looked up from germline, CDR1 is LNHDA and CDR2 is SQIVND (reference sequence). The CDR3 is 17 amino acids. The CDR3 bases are TGTGCCAGTAGTACCAGGACTAGCGGGAGTAGGGCAGATACGCAGTATTTT. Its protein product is CASSTRTSGSRADTQYF.

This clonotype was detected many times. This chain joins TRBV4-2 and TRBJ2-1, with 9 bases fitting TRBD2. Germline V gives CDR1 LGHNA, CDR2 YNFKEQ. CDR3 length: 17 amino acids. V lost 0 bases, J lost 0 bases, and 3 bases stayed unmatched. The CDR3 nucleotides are TGTGCCAGCAGCCAAGATCTTAGCGGGAGCTCCTACAATGAGCAGTTCTTC. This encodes CASSQDLSGSSYNEQFF.

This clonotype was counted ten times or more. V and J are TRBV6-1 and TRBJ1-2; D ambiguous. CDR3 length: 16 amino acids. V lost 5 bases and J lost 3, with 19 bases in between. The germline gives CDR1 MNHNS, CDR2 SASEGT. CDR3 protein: CASSPVSTTRDYGYTF. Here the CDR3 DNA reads TGTGCCAGCAGTCCAGTGTCTACTACGAGGGACTATGGCTACACCTTC.

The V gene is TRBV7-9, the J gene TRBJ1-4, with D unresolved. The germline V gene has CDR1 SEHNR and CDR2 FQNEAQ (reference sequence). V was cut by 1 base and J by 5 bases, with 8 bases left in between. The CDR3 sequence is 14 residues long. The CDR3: CASSLGQANEKLFF. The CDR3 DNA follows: TGTGCCAGCAGCTTAGGGCAGGCGAATGAAAAACTGTTTTTT.

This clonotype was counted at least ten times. CDR3 residues: CASNPRGNSYEQYF. CDR3 sequence (DNA): TGTGCCAGCAACCCTAGGGGGAACTCCTACGAGCAGTACTTC. This chain joins TRBV28 and TRBJ2-7; tentative D call: TRBD1 (6 bases). CDR1 is MDHEN and CDR2 is SYDVKM in the germline V gene. The CDR3 extends over 14 amino acids. V lost 7 bases and J lost 0, with 13 bases in between.

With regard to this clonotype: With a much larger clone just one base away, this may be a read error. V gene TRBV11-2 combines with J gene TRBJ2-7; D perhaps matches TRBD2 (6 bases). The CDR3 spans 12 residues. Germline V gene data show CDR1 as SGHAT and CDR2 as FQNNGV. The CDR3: CVSRKAGYEQYF. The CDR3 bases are TGTGTCAGCAGGAAGGCGGGGTACGAGCAGTACTTC. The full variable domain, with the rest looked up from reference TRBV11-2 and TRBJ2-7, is EAGVAQSPRYKIIEKRQSVAFWCNPISGHATLYWYQQILGQGPKLLIQFQNNGVVDDSQLPKDRFSAERLKGVDSTLKIQPAKLEDSAVYLCVSRKAGYEQYFGPGTRLTVT.

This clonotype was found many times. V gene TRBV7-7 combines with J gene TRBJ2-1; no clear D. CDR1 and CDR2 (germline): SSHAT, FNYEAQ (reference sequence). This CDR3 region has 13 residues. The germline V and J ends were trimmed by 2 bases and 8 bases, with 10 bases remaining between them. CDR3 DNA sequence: TGTGCCAGCAGCTTATCGCTGGTCGATGAGCAGTTCTTC. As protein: CASSLSLVDEQFF.

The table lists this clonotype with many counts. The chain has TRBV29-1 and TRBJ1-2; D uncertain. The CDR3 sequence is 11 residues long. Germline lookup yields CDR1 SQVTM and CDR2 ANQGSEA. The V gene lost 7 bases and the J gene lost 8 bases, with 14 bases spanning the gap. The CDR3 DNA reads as TGCAGCGCCGGGGAGGCGAAAGGCTACACCTTC. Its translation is CSAGEAKGYTF.

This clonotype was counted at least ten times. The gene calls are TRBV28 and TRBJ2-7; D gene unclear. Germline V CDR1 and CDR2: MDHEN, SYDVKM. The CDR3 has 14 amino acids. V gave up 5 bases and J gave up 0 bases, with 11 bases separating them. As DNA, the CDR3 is TGTGCCAGCAGTCGGCAGGTTAACTCCTACGAGCAGTACTTC. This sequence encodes CASSRQVNSYEQYF.